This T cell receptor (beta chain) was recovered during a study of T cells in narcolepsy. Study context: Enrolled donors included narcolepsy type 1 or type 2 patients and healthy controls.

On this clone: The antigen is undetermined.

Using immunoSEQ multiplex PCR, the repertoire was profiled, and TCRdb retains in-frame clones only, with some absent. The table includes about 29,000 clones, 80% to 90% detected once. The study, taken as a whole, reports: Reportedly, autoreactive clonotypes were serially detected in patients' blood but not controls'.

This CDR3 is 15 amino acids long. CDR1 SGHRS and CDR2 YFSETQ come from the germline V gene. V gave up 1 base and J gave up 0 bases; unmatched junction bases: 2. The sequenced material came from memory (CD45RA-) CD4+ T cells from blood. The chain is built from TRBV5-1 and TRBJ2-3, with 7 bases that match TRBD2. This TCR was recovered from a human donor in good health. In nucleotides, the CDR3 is TGCGCCAGCAGCTTGACTAGCGTTAGCACAGATACGCAGTATTTT. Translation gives CASSLTSVSTDTQYF.